The sequence of this T cell receptor (beta chain) was determined in a study of blood T cells in healthy people across ages. Findings of the study overall: Naive T cell percentage showed a strong correlation with TCR beta diversity. Roughly linearly, TCR beta diversity per million T cells fell as age increased.

The CDR3 sequence is 14 residues long. Germline values: CDR1 KGHSH, CDR2 LQKENI. V shed 2 bases and J shed 1 base, with 8 bases lying between them. As to this clonotype: Antigen specificity is unknown.

Total RNA amounts of at least 5 micrograms were extracted per sample. Through a sample-barcoded 5' primer and a J-beta primer mix, a second PCR was run for about 6 to 11 cycles. TCRdb re-analysed the 5' RACE reads in MiXCR, keeping a single row per CDR3 protein. Of roughly 790,000 distinct CDR3 sequences detected, around 46% appear once; the ten largest clones hold around a fifth. The receptor was derived from a woman aged 60-70 years in good health. Sequences were obtained from blood. The chain recombines TRBV18 with TRBJ2-5; maybe TRBD1 (5 bases). The CDR3: CASSPRGFQETQYF. The CDR3 DNA is TGTGCCAGCTCACCAAGGGGCTTCCAAGAGACCCAGTACTTC.